The rows below give T cell receptor beta chains drawn from one sample of a study of blood T cell repertoires in COVID-19. The repertoire was sequenced with immunoSEQ multiplex PCR; TCRdb's copy has only in-frame clones and lacks some. The top ten clones hold 5.5% to 8% of a sample with under 200,000 clones, about 86% of them seen once. The sample consisted of peripheral blood. These TCRs come from a middle-aged man with active or convalescent COVID-19. The CDR3 runs from the conserved cysteine through the conserved F or W. Each record gives: J gene, D gene, clone size, V gene, CDR3 protein, CDR3 DNA. A D gene is named only where the DNA matches it firmly. Not every row has a clone size; where given, it reads once, few, many or a size class.

j_gene: TRBJ1-5; d_gene: -; abundance: -; v_gene: TRBV28; CDR3aa: CASRPWAIYSNQPQHF; CDR3nt: TGTGCCAGCAGGCCGTGGGCGATTTATAGCAATCAGCCCCAGCATTTT
j_gene: TRBJ2-2; d_gene: TRBD2; abundance: -; v_gene: TRBV7-9; CDR3aa: CASSPLAGIITGELFF; CDR3nt: TGTGCCAGCAGCCCCTTAGCGGGAATTATCACCGGGGAGCTGTTTTTT
j_gene: TRBJ1-3; d_gene: -; abundance: -; v_gene: TRBV4-3; CDR3aa: CASSQATISGNTIYF; CDR3nt: TGCGCCAGCAGCCAAGCCACTATCTCTGGAAACACCATATATTTT
j_gene: TRBJ2-7; d_gene: -; abundance: -; v_gene: TRBV10-3; CDR3aa: CATSHRLVYEQYF; CDR3nt: TGTGCCACGTCACACAGACTAGTCTACGAGCAGTACTTC
j_gene: TRBJ1-6; d_gene: TRBD1; abundance: once; v_gene: TRBV19; CDR3aa: CASTITGGNSPLHF; CDR3nt: TGTGCCAGTACCATTACAGGGGGAAATTCACCCCTCCACTTT
j_gene: TRBJ2-3; d_gene: TRBD2; abundance: -; v_gene: TRBV6-5; CDR3aa: CASTRGDTQYF; CDR3nt: TGTGCCAGCACGCGGGGGGATACGCAGTATTTT
j_gene: TRBJ1-1; d_gene: -; abundance: -; v_gene: TRBV27; CDR3aa: CASSLSRTAAEAFF; CDR3nt: TGTGCCAGCAGTTTATCGAGAACGGCGGCTGAAGCTTTCTTT
j_gene: TRBJ2-7; d_gene: TRBD2; abundance: -; v_gene: TRBV6-4; CDR3aa: CASIPVAGYYEQYF; CDR3nt: TGTGCCAGCATCCCGGTAGCGGGATACTACGAGCAGTACTTC
j_gene: TRBJ2-5; d_gene: TRBD2; abundance: -; v_gene: TRBV5-4; CDR3aa: CASSLASGGIETQYF; CDR3nt: TGTGCCAGCAGCTTGGCCAGCGGGGGGATAGAGACCCAGTACTTC
j_gene: TRBJ2-1; d_gene: TRBD2; abundance: -; v_gene: TRBV15; CDR3aa: CATSRITGLAGYNEQFF; CDR3nt: TGTGCCACCAGTAGAATTACGGGACTAGCGGGGTACAATGAGCAGTTCTTC
j_gene: TRBJ2-1; d_gene: TRBD1; abundance: -; v_gene: TRBV2; CDR3aa: CAGQGGLSYNEQFF; CDR3nt: TGTGCCGGACAGGGGGGGCTCTCCTACAATGAGCAGTTCTTC
j_gene: TRBJ1-6; d_gene: -; abundance: -; v_gene: TRBV6-5; CDR3aa: CASRSRMRNSPLHF; CDR3nt: TGTGCCAGCAGATCCAGGATGAGAAATTCACCCCTCCACTTT
j_gene: TRBJ2-1; d_gene: TRBD2; abundance: once; v_gene: TRBV7-2; CDR3aa: CASSLASGTYNEQFF; CDR3nt: TGTGCCAGCAGCTTAGCGAGCGGGACCTACAATGAGCAGTTCTTC
j_gene: TRBJ2-5; d_gene: -; abundance: -; v_gene: TRBV20-1; CDR3aa: CSASSGARETQYF; CDR3nt: TGCAGTGCTAGTTCAGGGGCTCGGGAGACCCAGTACTTC
j_gene: TRBJ1-5; d_gene: -; abundance: -; v_gene: TRBV2; CDR3aa: CASIRSSGEPQHF; CDR3nt: TGTGCCAGCATTCGGAGTTCAGGGGAGCCCCAGCATTTT
j_gene: TRBJ2-1; d_gene: TRBD2; abundance: few; v_gene: TRBV7-3; CDR3aa: CASSWLAGTKGNEQFF; CDR3nt: TGTGCCAGCAGCTGGCTAGCGGGAACTAAAGGAAATGAGCAGTTCTTC
j_gene: TRBJ1-4; d_gene: TRBD1; abundance: -; v_gene: TRBV4-1; CDR3aa: CASSQVPRQGGTSTNEKLFF; CDR3nt: TGCGCCAGCAGCCAAGTCCCAAGGCAGGGGGGAACCTCAACTAATGAAAAACTGTTTTTT
j_gene: TRBJ1-2; d_gene: -; abundance: -; v_gene: TRBV27; CDR3aa: CASSQRGLGGYTF; CDR3nt: TGTGCCAGCAGCCAAAGAGGGCTCGGTGGCTACACCTTC
j_gene: TRBJ2-3; d_gene: TRBD2; abundance: -; v_gene: TRBV7-9; CDR3aa: CASSLAGRGTDTQYF; CDR3nt: TGTGCCAGCTCCCTAGCGGGACGGGGCACAGATACGCAGTATTTT
j_gene: TRBJ2-5; d_gene: TRBD2; abundance: -; v_gene: TRBV5-4; CDR3aa: CASTSQILAGEGETQYF; CDR3nt: TGTGCCAGCACCAGCCAGATTCTAGCGGGAGAGGGGGAGACCCAGTACTTC
j_gene: TRBJ1-4; d_gene: -; abundance: -; v_gene: TRBV20-1; CDR3aa: CSARNGPRDFF; CDR3nt: TGCAGTGCTCGGAACGGGCCTCGGGATTTTTTT
j_gene: TRBJ2-1; d_gene: TRBD2; abundance: -; v_gene: TRBV29-1; CDR3aa: CSVAGGSSYNEQFF; CDR3nt: TGCAGCGTTGCCGGCGGGAGCTCCTACAATGAGCAGTTCTTC
j_gene: TRBJ1-6; d_gene: -; abundance: -; v_gene: TRBV10-3; CDR3aa: CAISESEVSSYNSPLHF; CDR3nt: TGTGCCATCAGTGAGTCTGAAGTGAGCTCCTATAATTCACCCCTCCACTTT
j_gene: TRBJ1-3; d_gene: -; abundance: few; v_gene: TRBV7-9; CDR3aa: CATYPRRRGNTIYF; CDR3nt: TGTGCCACCTACCCCAGGAGGCGAGGAAACACCATATATTTT
j_gene: TRBJ2-2; d_gene: TRBD2; abundance: -; v_gene: TRBV7-3; CDR3aa: CASSSPTGTSGTISGELFF; CDR3nt: TGTGCCAGCAGCTCCCCGACCGGGACTAGCGGGACAATTAGCGGGGAGCTGTTTTTT
j_gene: TRBJ1-1; d_gene: -; abundance: -; v_gene: TRBV5-1; CDR3aa: CASSLYLQTNTEAFF; CDR3nt: TGCGCCAGCAGCTTGTACCTACAGACGAACACTGAAGCTTTCTTT
j_gene: TRBJ2-5; d_gene: -; abundance: -; v_gene: TRBV5-1; CDR3aa: CASSLGGQANQETQYF; CDR3nt: TGCGCCAGCAGCTTGGGGGGGCAGGCTAACCAAGAGACCCAGTACTTC
j_gene: TRBJ1-5; d_gene: TRBD1; abundance: -; v_gene: TRBV19; CDR3aa: CASSTEPRQGINQPQHF; CDR3nt: TGTGCCAGTAGTACAGAGCCCCGACAGGGTATCAATCAGCCCCAGCATTTT
j_gene: TRBJ1-1; d_gene: -; abundance: -; v_gene: TRBV19; CDR3aa: CASSTRDKNTEAFF; CDR3nt: TGTGCCAGTAGTACCAGGGACAAGAACACTGAAGCTTTCTTT
j_gene: TRBJ2-2; d_gene: -; abundance: -; v_gene: TRBV7-7; CDR3aa: CASSFSGSGELFF; CDR3nt: TGTGCTAGCAGCTTCAGCGGGTCCGGGGAGCTGTTTTTT
j_gene: TRBJ1-5; d_gene: TRBD1; abundance: -; v_gene: TRBV2; CDR3aa: CASSERQGSSNQPQHF; CDR3nt: TGTGCCAGCAGTGAAAGACAGGGTTCGAGCAATCAGCCCCAGCATTTT
j_gene: TRBJ2-3; d_gene: TRBD2; abundance: once; v_gene: TRBV11-1; CDR3aa: CASSWGLASSTDTQYF; CDR3nt: TGTGCCAGCAGCTGGGGACTAGCGTCCAGCACAGATACGCAGTATTTT
j_gene: TRBJ1-2; d_gene: -; abundance: -; v_gene: TRBV6-5; CDR3aa: CASSLRQSYGYTF; CDR3nt: TGTGCCAGCAGTTTAAGACAGTCATATGGCTACACCTTC
j_gene: TRBJ2-4; d_gene: TRBD1; abundance: -; v_gene: TRBV11-3; CDR3aa: CASSLGDRVAKNIQYF; CDR3nt: TGTGCCAGCAGCTTAGGAGACAGGGTAGCCAAAAACATTCAGTACTTC
j_gene: TRBJ2-3; d_gene: TRBD1; abundance: -; v_gene: TRBV5-1; CDR3aa: CASSPDRDTDTQYF; CDR3nt: TGCGCCAGCAGTCCGGACAGGGACACAGATACGCAGTATTTT
j_gene: TRBJ1-5; d_gene: -; abundance: once; v_gene: TRBV5-1; CDR3aa: CASSLGGREGQPQHF; CDR3nt: TGCGCCAGCAGCTTGGGAGGCAGGGAAGGACAGCCCCAGCATTTT
j_gene: TRBJ1-2; d_gene: -; abundance: once; v_gene: TRBV21-1; CDR3aa: CASSQRETGQSYGYTF; CDR3nt: TGTGCCAGCAGCCAACGTGAGACAGGGCAATCCTATGGCTACACCTTC
j_gene: TRBJ1-3; d_gene: -; abundance: -; v_gene: TRBV2; CDR3aa: CASRGEDSGNTIYF; CDR3nt: TGTGCCAGCAGGGGGGAGGATTCAGGAAACACCATATATTTT
j_gene: TRBJ2-2; d_gene: TRBD2; abundance: -; v_gene: TRBV9; CDR3aa: CASSASGTSFGELFF; CDR3nt: TGTGCCAGCAGCGCATCCGGGACTAGCTTCGGGGAGCTGTTTTTT
j_gene: TRBJ2-2; d_gene: -; abundance: few; v_gene: TRBV4-2; CDR3aa: CASSRQPGQVVAGELFF; CDR3nt: TGTGCCAGCAGCCGCCAACCAGGGCAGGTAGTTGCCGGGGAGCTGTTTTTT